These 7 T cell receptor beta chains came from one sample sequenced in a study of T cell repertoires in cytomegalovirus infection. TCRdb reprocessed the reads with MiXCR, giving one entry per CDR3 protein. The sample has 150,000 to 200,000 distinct CDR3 sequences, 17% seen once. The sequencing input was CD8+ T cells from PBMCs. These receptors were collected from a human donor in good health (CMV status not recorded). Some clones in this sample may be carry-over from other donors' samples.

The chain employs TRBV7-2 and TRBJ1-1, with D tentatively TRBD1 (6 bases). Looked up from germline, CDR1 is SGHTA and CDR2 is FQGNSA. V was clipped by 5 bases and J by 0 bases, with 25 bases between them. There are 19 residues in the CDR3. This CDR3 reads CASSLSEGVVDFMNTEAFF. CDR3 bases: TGTGCCAGCAGCCTGTCGGAGGGGGTAGTGGATTTTATGAACACTGAAGCTTTCTTT. The entire variable domain, with the rest obtained from reference TRBV7-2 and TRBJ1-1, is as follows: GAGVSQSPSNKVTEKGKDVELRCDPISGHTALYWYRQSLGQGLEFLIYFQGNSAPDKSGLPSDRFSAERTGGSVSTLTIQRTQQEDSAVYLCASSLSEGVVDFMNTEAFFGQGTRLTVV.

This rearrangement joins TRBV28 to TRBJ1-5; D is ambiguous. CDR3 length: 15 amino acids. CDR1 is MDHEN and CDR2 is SYDVKM in the germline V gene. The V gene lost 7 bases and the J gene lost 0 bases, with 13 bases spanning the gap. The DNA for the CDR3 is TGTGCCAGCACCCTTCAGGACTTTAGCAATCAGCCCCAGCATTTT. This translates into CASTLQDFSNQPQHF.

This clonotype showed up just a few times. The rearrangement links TRBV28 to TRBJ1-1; TRBD1 agrees at 10 bases. The CDR3 is 15 amino acids. CDR1 and CDR2 (germline): MDHEN, SYDVKM. V shed 4 bases, J shed 4 bases, and the junction held 6 bases outside the gene matches. This CDR3 reads CASSSDRGVFTEAFF. In nucleotides, the CDR3 is TGTGCCAGCAGTTCGGACAGGGGGGTCTTCACTGAAGCTTTCTTT.

The table lists this clonotype with a few counts. The chain is built from TRBV12-3 or TRBV12-4 and TRBJ1-1; 10 positions agree with TRBD1. The CDR3 runs 15 residues. J lost 4 bases, V lost 5 bases, and 7 bases had no gene match. The CDR3, as DNA: TGTGCCAGCAGTCCCCCGGGACAGGGGTCCACTGAAGCTTTCTTT. Its protein is CASSPPGQGSTEAFF.

The chain employs TRBV4-1 and TRBJ2-7; TRBD2 matches 8 bases. The CDR3 runs 16 residues. J was trimmed by 0 bases and V by 4 bases; bases with no gene match: 8. Germline CDR1 reads MGHRA; CDR2 reads YSYEKL. The CDR3, as DNA: TGCGCCAGCAGCCGGGGACTAGATCCCAGCTCCTACGAGCAGTACTTC. Translating it yields CASSRGLDPSSYEQYF.

The chain is built from TRBV12-3 or TRBV12-4 and TRBJ1-1; D remains unclear. The CDR3 runs to 11 residues. Deletions cut 11 bases from V and 0 bases from J, with 7 bases between. The CDR3 DNA reads as TGTGCCTCCAGTATGAACACTGAAGCTTTCTTT. This sequence encodes CASSMNTEAFF.

Here the CDR3 DNA reads TGCAGCGTTGAGGGAACCTACGAGCAGTACTTC. It yields the protein CSVEGTYEQYF. This sequence joins TRBV29-1 and TRBJ2-7; D is uncertain. V lost 3 bases and J 2 bases, leaving 5 bases between the germline ends. This CDR3 has 11 residues. CDR1 is SQVTM and CDR2 is ANQGSEA in the germline V gene.